There are a few counts of the clone carrying this TCR beta chain. Its antigen is still unknown. The data derive from a study of T-cell reconstitution after alpha-beta-depleted transplantation in children. The length of the CDR3 is 14 residues. Germline CDR1 SGHRS, CDR2 YFSETQ. The ends were cut back, 4 bases at V and 6 bases at J, with 13 bases in the middle. Study-wide results and limits: Some patients' high day-60 TCRbeta diversity was attributed to recipient cells surviving conditioning. Alpha-beta T cells present about two months after transplant were reported to originate from several hundred expanded graft clones. T-cell numbers and diversity one year post-transplant derived largely from freshly generated T cells.

Molecular barcoding with unique molecular identifiers was used for the TCRbeta library. MiXCR was run by TCRdb on the PCR reads, yielding one entry per CDR3 protein. The sample has 600,000 to 700,000 distinct CDR3 sequences, around 13% seen once; the top ten hold 0.79%. The material was PBMCs, obtained before TCRalphabeta/CD19-depleted stem cell transplant. The sequence derives from a girl aged 2-10 years with congenital amegakaryocytic thrombocytopenia, due to receive a stem cell transplant. The J gene is TRBJ2-2, the V gene TRBV5-1; tentative D call: TRBD2 (6 bases). The CDR3 here is CASSPLALPGELFF. In DNA form, the CDR3 reads TGCGCCAGCAGCCCTCTAGCGCTCCCCGGGGAGCTGTTTTTT.